Sequencing of this T cell receptor (beta chain) was carried out in a study of blood T cells in healthy people across ages. It was with a sample-barcoded 5' primer and a J-beta primer mix that a second PCR of roughly 7 to 11 cycles was run. Tagging of each cDNA molecule was performed by a template-switch adaptor with 12 random nucleotides. TCRdb re-called the 5' RACE reads through MiXCR, storing one row per CDR3 protein. This table has 850,000 to 1,100,000 distinct CDR3 sequences, 35% to 40% appearing once. The CDR3 covers 15 residues. Germline CDR1 and CDR2: SGHTA and FQGNSA. The V call is TRBV7-2, the J call TRBJ2-7, with D uncertain. Matching the DNA end better, TRBJ2-5 makes the J call doubtful. Sequenced material: blood. The clonotype was recovered from a man aged 18 to 29 in good health. The CDR3 region is CASSFEGRRVETQYF. In nucleotides, the CDR3 is TGTGCCAGCAGCTTTGAAGGACGGCGAGTTGAGACCCAGTACTTC.